These T cell receptor beta chains were read from a single sample in a study of control samples from healthy donors and cancer patients. Assay: immunoSEQ multiplex PCR; the TCRdb copy retains only in-frame clones and omits some. The repertoire consists of 110,000 to 150,000 clones, with approximately 94% occurring once and the leading ten covering around 13%. Material: blood. Receptors were obtained from a middle-aged man in good health. CDR3s include the opening cysteine and the closing phenylalanine or tryptophan. A D gene is named only where the DNA matches it firmly.

v_call: TRBV5-5; j_call: TRBJ2-6; d_call: .; cdr3_nt: TGTGCCAGCAGCTTGGAAATTCATTCTGGGGCCAACGTCCTGACTTTC; cdr3_aa: CASSLEIHSGANVLTF
v_call: TRBV18; j_call: TRBJ1-2; d_call: .; cdr3_nt: TGTGCCAGCTCACCTCTGGGGGGCTCCTATGGCTACACCTTC; cdr3_aa: CASSPLGGSYGYTF
v_call: TRBV9; j_call: TRBJ1-6; d_call: .; cdr3_nt: TGTGCCAGCAGCGTAGGACCAAGCTCCTATAATTCACCCCTCCACTTT; cdr3_aa: CASSVGPSSYNSPLHF
v_call: TRBV30; j_call: TRBJ2-7; d_call: TRBD2; cdr3_nt: TGTGCCTGGAGTGTAGGGCGACTAGCGGGAGACGAGCAGTACTTC; cdr3_aa: CAWSVGRLAGDEQYF
v_call: TRBV5-4; j_call: TRBJ1-1; d_call: TRBD1; cdr3_nt: TGTGCCAGCAGCTTGGTAGACAGGGGCACTGAAGCTTTCTTT; cdr3_aa: CASSLVDRGTEAFF
v_call: TRBV6-5; j_call: TRBJ1-1; d_call: .; cdr3_nt: TGTGCCAGCAGGACATCGAACACTGAAGCTTTCTTT; cdr3_aa: CASRTSNTEAFF
v_call: TRBV6-2/TRBV6-3; j_call: TRBJ2-7; d_call: .; cdr3_nt: TGTGCCAGCAGTCCGGGAATACTAGGGAGACAGTACTTC; cdr3_aa: CASSPGILGRQYF
v_call: TRBV10-3; j_call: TRBJ1-2; d_call: TRBD1; cdr3_nt: TGTGCCACAGGGGGCTACAGGGAGAACTATGGCTACACCTTC; cdr3_aa: CATGGYRENYGYTF
v_call: TRBV21-1; j_call: TRBJ1-5; d_call: .; cdr3_nt: TGTGCCAGCAGCCGTCCCGGGACTGTATCAGAATGGCCCCAGCATTTT; cdr3_aa: CASSRPGTVSEWPQHF
v_call: TRBV6-5; j_call: TRBJ2-7; d_call: TRBD2; cdr3_nt: TGTGCCAGCGAGCTAGCGGGTACCTACGAGCAGTACTTC; cdr3_aa: CASELAGTYEQYF
v_call: TRBV21-1; j_call: TRBJ1-5; d_call: .; cdr3_nt: TGTGCCAGCACCACGGGGGGCACAAAACTGCCCCAGCATTTT; cdr3_aa: CASTTGGTKLPQHF
v_call: TRBV19; j_call: TRBJ2-7; d_call: .; cdr3_nt: TGTGCCAGTAGTATCTTCTGGACGGCGGGAAACACCTACGAGCAGTACTTC; cdr3_aa: CASSIFWTAGNTYEQYF
v_call: TRBV24-1; j_call: TRBJ1-2; d_call: .; cdr3_nt: TGTGCCACCTCCGGGGGAGTTAACTATGGCTACACCTTC; cdr3_aa: CATSGGVNYGYTF
v_call: TRBV5-4; j_call: TRBJ2-3; d_call: .; cdr3_nt: TGTGCCAGCAAGACAGAAACTAGCACAGATACGCAGTATTTT; cdr3_aa: CASKTETSTDTQYF
v_call: TRBV25-1; j_call: TRBJ2-3; d_call: TRBD2; cdr3_nt: TGTGCCAGCAGTGAAGAGTTAGCGGGAGCCACAGATACGCAGTATTTT; cdr3_aa: CASSEELAGATDTQYF
v_call: TRBV9; j_call: TRBJ2-3; d_call: TRBD1; cdr3_nt: TGTGCCAGCAGCGGAAGACAGGGGGCGATGGATACGCAGTATTTT; cdr3_aa: CASSGRQGAMDTQYF
v_call: TRBV15; j_call: TRBJ2-3; d_call: TRBD1; cdr3_nt: TGTGCCACCAGCAGAGAGAGGGACAGGGGCTCAGATACGCAGTATTTT; cdr3_aa: CATSRERDRGSDTQYF
v_call: TRBV28; j_call: TRBJ2-5; d_call: TRBD1; cdr3_nt: TGTGCCAGCAGTCTACGGGACAGTCAAGAGACCCAGTACTTC; cdr3_aa: CASSLRDSQETQYF